The next 26 T cell receptor beta chains were all read from a single sample in a study of T cells in Graves' hyperthyroidism and ophthalmopathy. What was amplified from RNA transcripts were TCR beta CDR3 regions. The HTBI primer set drove a first-round RT-PCR of the TCR CDR3. TCRdb re-called the multiplex PCR reads through MiXCR, storing one row per CDR3 protein. The table lists around 600,000 distinct CDR3 sequences, 45% of them singletons. Sequencing was done on a sample of peripheral blood or thyroid tissue (not recorded which). The receptors shown here come from an adult man with Graves' disease, either hyperthyroidism or ophthalmopathy (not recorded which).

On this clonotype itself: Relative to the germline gene, one junction end is altered; a read error may explain this. The chain recombines TRBV2 with TRBJ2-7; a possible D gene is TRBD1 (5 bases). Germline CDR1 SNHLY, CDR2 FYNNEI. The CDR3 sequence is 15 residues long. CDR3 region: CASVAPAGPYYEQCF. The CDR3 coding sequence is TGTGCCAGCGTGGCTCCCGCAGGGCCTTACTACGAGCAGTGCTTC. Full variable domain (remainder filled in from reference TRBV2 and TRBJ2-7): EPEVTQTPSHQVTQMGQEVILRCVPISNHLYFYWYRQILGQKVEFLVSFYNNEISEKSEIFDDQFSVERPDGSNFTLKIRSTKLEDSAMYFCASVAPAGPYYEQCFGPGTRLTVT.

V usage is TRBV29-1 and J usage is TRBJ2-3; D possibly corresponds to TRBD2 (7 bases). The CDR3 spans 13 residues. CDR1 is SQVTM and CDR2 is ANQGSEA in the germline V gene. Trimming cost V 6 bases and J 0 bases, with 10 bases left between them. The chain's CDR3 is CSVGGPSTDTQYF. The CDR3 DNA is TGCAGCGTGGGGGGGCCTAGCACAGATACGCAGTATTTT.

This chain links TRBV25-1 with TRBJ2-5, with 9 bases matching TRBD1. Trimming cost V 2 bases and J 5 bases; bases outside gene matches: 9. The CDR3 contains 16 residues. CDR1 is MGHDK and CDR2 is SYGVNS in the germline V gene. In DNA form, the CDR3 reads TGTGCCAGCAGTGAACCGGACAGGGGCGATGGTGAGACCCAGTACTTC. It codes for CASSEPDRGDGETQYF.

A note on this clonotype: At one end, the junction sequence differs from germline, possibly due to a read error. The chain has TRBV2 and TRBJ2-7; D uncertain. CDR1 is SNHLY, CDR2 FYNNEI, per germline. This CDR3 comprises 12 residues. Here the CDR3 DNA reads TGTGCCACCAGTGACCGGTGGTACGAGCAGTACTTC. Its protein is CATSDRWYEQYF.

Regarding this clonotype: A much more abundant neighbour one base away suggests this may be a read error. This chain joins TRBV7-2 and TRBJ1-5; TRBD1 matches at 11 bases. J was trimmed by 5 bases and V by 5 bases; bases with no gene match: 8. From germline, CDR1 is SGHTA and CDR2 FQGNSA. The CDR3 is made up of 16 amino acids. CDR3 residues: CASSVSGTGGDQPQHF. The DNA for the CDR3 is TGTGCCAGCAGCGTATCCGGGACAGGGGGGGATCAGCCCCAGCATTTT. The whole variable domain, remainder taken from reference TRBV7-2 and TRBJ1-5, is GAGVSQSPSNKVTEKGKDVELRCDPISGHTALYWYRQSLGQGLEFLIYFQGNSAPDKSGLPSDRFSAERTGGSVSTLTIQRTQQEDSAVYLCASSVSGTGGDQPQHFGDGTRLSIL.

As concerns this clonotype: This may come from a read error, since a much larger clone is one base off. This sequence joins TRBV2 and TRBJ1-5; TRBD1 matches 8 bases. This CDR3 is 12 amino acids long. V lost 9 bases, J lost 5 bases, and 3 bases stayed unmatched. The germline CDR1 and CDR2 sequences are SNHLY and FYNNEI. CDR3 nucleotides: TGTGCCAGAGGGACAGGATATCAGCCCCAGCATTTT. This translates into CARGTGYQPQHF. The full variable domain, completed using reference TRBV2 and TRBJ1-5, is EPEVTQTPSHQVTQMGQEVILRCVPISNHLYFYWYRQILGQKVEFLVSFYNNEISEKSEIFDDQFSVERPDGSNFTLKIRSTKLEDSAMYFCARGTGYQPQHFGDGTRLSIL.

Only one count was recorded for this clonotype. This rearrangement joins TRBV29-1 to TRBJ1-1; D is uncertain. The CDR3 extends over 10 amino acids. CDR1 and CDR2 from the germline V gene are SQVTM and ANQGSEA. Trimming removed 4 bases from V and 7 bases from J, with 7 bases in between. The chain's CDR3 is CSVGMIEAFF. Here the CDR3 DNA reads TGCAGCGTTGGGATGATTGAAGCTTTCTTT.

The chain is built from TRBV20-1 and TRBJ1-5; no clear D gene. CDR1 is DFQATT, CDR2 SNEGSKA, per germline (reference sequence). The CDR3 is made up of 13 amino acids. V was cut by 1 base and J by 5 bases, with 9 bases left in between. The CDR3 spells CSARGGRDQPQHF. CDR3 DNA sequence: TGCAGTGCTAGAGGTGGTCGGGATCAGCCCCAGCATTTT.

Worth noting for this clonotype: This could be a read error, since a much larger clone is one nucleotide away. This chain joins TRBV20-1 and TRBJ2-7; 9 bases match TRBD2. This CDR3 comprises 16 residues. Losses at the gene ends were 3 bases for V and 9 bases for J; bases not matched to a gene: 18. The germline CDR1 and CDR2 sequences are DFQATT and SNEGSKA (reference sequence). As DNA, the CDR3 is TGCAGTGCTAGGGGGCTAGCGGGAAGGTCTCGGCACGTGCAGTACTTC. Translated: CSARGLAGRSRHVQYF.

The chain couples TRBV28 to TRBJ2-7; no clear D gene. The CDR3 is made up of 13 amino acids. Deletions cut 5 bases from V and 2 bases from J, with 10 bases between. Germline V CDR1 and CDR2: MDHEN, SYDVKM. The CDR3 is CASSPLSPYEQYF. CDR3 nucleotides: TGTGCCAGCAGTCCCCTAAGCCCCTACGAGCAGTACTTC.

This clonotype was observed a few times. The chain is built from TRBV6-5 and TRBJ2-7; maybe TRBD1 (6 bases). The CDR3 is made up of 14 amino acids. V shed 0 bases and J shed 7 bases, with 13 bases lying between them. CDR1 and CDR2 from the germline V gene are MNHEY and SVGAGI. The CDR3 sequence is CASSYSGGSGEQYF. CDR3 nucleotides: TGTGCCAGCAGTTACTCAGGGGGTTCGGGTGAGCAGTACTTC.

This clonotype has at least ten counts. The chain has TRBV29-1 and TRBJ1-1; the D is unclear. Germline loops: CDR1 SQVTM, CDR2 ANQGSEA. Between the trimmed V and J ends, which lost 3 bases and 1 base, there was a span of 9 bases. CDR3 length: 13 amino acids. The CDR3 DNA reads TGCAGCGTTGACCGGGTACAGAACACTGAAGCTTTCTTT. It codes for CSVDRVQNTEAFF.

The J gene is TRBJ1-6, the V gene TRBV27; D remains unclear. The V end was cut by 3 bases, the J end by 9 bases, with 12 bases between. CDR3 length: 14 amino acids. Germline assignment: CDR1 MNHEY and CDR2 SMNVEV (reference sequence). CDR3 sequence (DNA): TGTGCCAGCAGTTTCGGATACTATGGTTCACCCCTCCACTTT. The encoded protein is CASSFGYYGSPLHF.

Remarks on this clonotype: A read error may account for a junction end that differs from germline. The genes are TRBV25-1 and TRBJ2-2; D is unresolved. The CDR3 extends over 13 amino acids. Germline V gives CDR1 MGHDK, CDR2 SYGVNS. This chain's CDR3 is CATSTANTGELFF. DNA for the CDR3: TGTGCCACCAGTACCGCGAACACCGGGGAGCTGTTTTTT. Full variable domain (outside the CDR3, taken from reference TRBV25-1 and TRBJ2-2): EADIYQTPRYLVIGTGKKITLECSQTMGHDKMYWYQQDPGMELHLIHYSYGVNSTEKGDLSSESTVSRIRTEHFPLTLESARPSHTSQYLCATSTANTGELFFGEGSRLTVL.

This clonotype was seen only once. This chain joins TRBV11-2 and TRBJ1-1, with 7 bases identical to TRBD1. V shed 1 base and J 6 bases; nucleotides not matched to a gene: 2. The length of the CDR3 is 13 residues. CDR1 is SGHAT, CDR2 FQNNGV, per germline. The CDR3, as DNA: TGTGCCAGCAGCTTAGTCGGACAGGCTGAAGCTTTCTTT. Protein product: CASSLVGQAEAFF. The full variable domain, rest sourced from reference TRBV11-2 and TRBJ1-1, is EAGVAQSPRYKIIEKRQSVAFWCNPISGHATLYWYQQILGQGPKLLIQFQNNGVVDDSQLPKDRFSAERLKGVDSTLKIQPAKLEDSAVYLCASSLVGQAEAFFGQGTRLTVV.

This clonotype was seen a handful of times. V and J are TRBV5-1 and TRBJ1-1; perhaps TRBD1 as D (6 bases). The CDR3 is made up of 16 amino acids. Germline V lookup: CDR1 SGHRS, CDR2 YFSETQ. The V gene lost 0 bases and the J gene lost 4 bases, with 16 bases spanning the gap. Here the CDR3 reads CASSLALGTLSTEAFF. Here the CDR3 DNA reads TGCGCCAGCAGCTTGGCCCTGGGGACATTATCCACTGAAGCTTTCTTT.

This clonotype occurred once. CDR3 in amino acids: CASSVAGERTEAFF. As DNA, the CDR3 is TGCGCCAGCAGTGTGGCAGGGGAAAGGACTGAAGCTTTCTTT. The chain combines TRBV10-2 with TRBJ1-1; perhaps TRBD1 as D (6 bases). Germline assignment: CDR1 WSHSY and CDR2 SAAADI. V lost 4 bases and J lost 5, with 14 bases in between. This CDR3 region has 14 residues.

Ten or more counts support this clonotype. The chain recombines TRBV6-1 with TRBJ1-4; no firm D call. The V and J ends lost 5 bases and 1 base respectively, with 11 bases between them. Germline V gene data show CDR1 as MNHNS and CDR2 as SASEGT. The CDR3 spans 15 residues. The CDR3 is CASSPSGVTNEKLFF. The CDR3 nucleotides read TGTGCCAGCAGTCCCTCGGGTGTAACTAATGAAAAACTGTTTTTT.

This clonotype came up once. The V and J genes are TRBV20-1 and TRBJ2-7; no definite D call. Germline loops: CDR1 DFQATT, CDR2 SNEGSKA (reference sequence). The CDR3 spans 12 residues. This CDR3 is CSLVADTYEQYF. CDR3 bases: TGCAGCTTAGTTGCAGACACCTACGAGCAGTACTTC.

The chain employs TRBV7-2 and TRBJ1-2; TRBD1 might be the D (5 bases). Germline CDR1 reads SGHTA; CDR2 reads FQGNSA. CDR3 length: 15 amino acids. V was trimmed by 1 base and J by 4 bases, leaving 13 bases between them. CDR3 bases: TGTGCCAGCAGCTTAGGAGGGGATGGGGCCTATGGCTACACCTTC. Residues: CASSLGGDGAYGYTF.

The sample holds many counts of this clonotype. The V call is TRBV29-1, the J call TRBJ1-1, with no clear D. The CDR3 extends over 13 amino acids. Germline CDR1 is SQVTM and CDR2 is ANQGSEA. Trimming removed 3 bases at V and 2 bases at J, with 10 bases between. The CDR3 protein is CSVDRQDNTEAFF. The CDR3 DNA reads TGCAGCGTTGACCGGCAAGATAACACTGAAGCTTTCTTT.

The table lists this clonotype with a count of one. The chain has TRBV5-1 and TRBJ2-7; the match to TRBD1 covers 10 bases. Trimming removed 4 bases from V and 4 bases from J; junction bases left unmatched: 5. The CDR3 sequence is 14 residues long. Germline CDR1 and CDR2: SGHRS and YFSETQ. The CDR3 sequence is CASSQSGQGYEQYF. The CDR3 nucleotides read TGCGCCAGCAGCCAGTCGGGACAGGGGTACGAGCAGTACTTC.

This clonotype was seen many times. The V call is TRBV7-8, the J call TRBJ1-4, with D unresolved. The CDR3 sequence is 13 residues long. Germline V CDR1 and CDR2: SGHVS, FQNEAQ. Trimming removed 4 bases from V and 5 bases from J, with 8 bases in between. In DNA, the CDR3 is TGTGCCAGCAGCTCGGGGAACAATGAAAAACTGTTTTTT. Translation: CASSSGNNEKLFF. Using reference TRBV7-8 and TRBJ1-4 for the parts outside the CDR3, the full variable domain is GAGVSQSPRYKVAKRGQDVALRCDPISGHVSLFWYQQALGQGPEFLTYFQNEAQLDKSGLPSDRFFAERPEGSVSTLKIQRTQQEDSAVYLCASSSGNNEKLFFGSGTQLSVL.

The chain uses TRBV7-2 and TRBJ2-5; TRBD2 is a possible D gene (7 bases). V gave up 1 base and J gave up 5 bases, with 14 bases separating them. Germline V lookup: CDR1 SGHTA, CDR2 FQGNSA. The length of the CDR3 is 15 residues. The CDR3 DNA reads as TGTGCCAGCAGCTTAGAGGGGGGGGTGCTCGAGACCCAGTACTTC. It is translated as CASSLEGGVLETQYF.

This chain joins TRBV7-9 and TRBJ2-7, with D tentatively TRBD1 (6 bases). The V gene lost 8 bases and the J gene lost 2 bases, with 16 bases spanning the gap. The germline V gene encodes CDR1 SEHNR and CDR2 FQNEAQ (reference sequence). This CDR3 has 14 amino acids. The CDR3 region has the DNA TGTGCCAGCTCACCACCGCCAGGGGCCTACGAGCAGTACTTC. The encoded protein is CASSPPPGAYEQYF.

The chain combines TRBV19 with TRBJ1-2; no firm D call. V was clipped by 5 bases and J by 4 bases, with 14 bases between them. CDR1 and CDR2 from the germline V gene are LNHDA and SQIVND (reference sequence). CDR3 length equals 14 residues. CDR3 bases: TGTGCCAGTAGTGTACACGACGGTAGCTATGGCTACACCTTC. Protein product: CASSVHDGSYGYTF.